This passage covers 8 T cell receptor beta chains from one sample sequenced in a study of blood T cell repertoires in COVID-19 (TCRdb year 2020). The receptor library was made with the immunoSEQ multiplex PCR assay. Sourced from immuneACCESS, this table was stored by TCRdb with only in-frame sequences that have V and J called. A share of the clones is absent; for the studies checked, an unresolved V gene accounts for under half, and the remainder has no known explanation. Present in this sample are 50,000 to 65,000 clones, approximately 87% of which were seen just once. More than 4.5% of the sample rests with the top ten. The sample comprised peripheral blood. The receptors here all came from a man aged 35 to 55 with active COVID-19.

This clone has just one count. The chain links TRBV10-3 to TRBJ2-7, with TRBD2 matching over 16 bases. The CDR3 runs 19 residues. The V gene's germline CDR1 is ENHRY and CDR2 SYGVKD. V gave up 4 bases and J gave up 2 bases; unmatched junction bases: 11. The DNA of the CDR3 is TGTGCCATCAGTGTTCACCGTACCGGGACTAGCGGGAGGGCCTACGAGCAGTACTTC. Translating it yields CAISVHRTGTSGRAYEQYF.

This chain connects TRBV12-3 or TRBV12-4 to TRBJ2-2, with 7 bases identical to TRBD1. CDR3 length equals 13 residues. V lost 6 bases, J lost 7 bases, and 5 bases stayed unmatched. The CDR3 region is CASRIQGYGELFF. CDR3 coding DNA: TGTGCCAGCAGGATACAGGGGTACGGGGAGCTGTTTTTT.

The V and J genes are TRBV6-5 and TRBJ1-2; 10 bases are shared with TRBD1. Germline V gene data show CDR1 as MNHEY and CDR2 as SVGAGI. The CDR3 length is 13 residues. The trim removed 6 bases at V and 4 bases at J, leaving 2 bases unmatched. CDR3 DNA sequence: TGTGCCAGCAGCAGGACAGGGGGCTATGGCTACACCTTC. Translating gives CASSRTGGYGYTF.

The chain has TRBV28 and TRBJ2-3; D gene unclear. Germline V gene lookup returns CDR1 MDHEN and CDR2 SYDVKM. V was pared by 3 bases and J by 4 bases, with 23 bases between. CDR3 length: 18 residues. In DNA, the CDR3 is TGTGCCAGCAGTTTCACGGCGGAGACGACCGGTTTCGCAGATACGCAGTATTTT. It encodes CASSFTAETTGFADTQYF.

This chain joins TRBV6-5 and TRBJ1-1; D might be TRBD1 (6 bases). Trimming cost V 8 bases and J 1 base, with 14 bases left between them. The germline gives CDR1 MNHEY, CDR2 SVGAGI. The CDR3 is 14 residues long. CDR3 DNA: TGTGCCAGCTTGCCAGGGGTTCCGAACACTGAAGCTTTCTTT. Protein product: CASLPGVPNTEAFF.

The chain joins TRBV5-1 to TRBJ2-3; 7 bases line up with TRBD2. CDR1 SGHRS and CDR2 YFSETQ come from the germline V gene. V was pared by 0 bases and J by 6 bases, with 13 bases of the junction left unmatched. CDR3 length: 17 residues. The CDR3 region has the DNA TGCGCCAGCAGCTTGGAGGAAGCGGGGTCGTTTGCGGATACGCAGTATTTT. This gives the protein CASSLEEAGSFADTQYF.

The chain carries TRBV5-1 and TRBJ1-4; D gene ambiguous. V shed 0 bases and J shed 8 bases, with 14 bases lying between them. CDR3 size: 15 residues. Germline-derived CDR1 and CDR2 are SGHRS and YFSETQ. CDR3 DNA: TGCGCCAGCAGCTTGGATGTTGAGGTTGGCGAAAAACTGTTTTTT. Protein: CASSLDVEVGEKLFF.

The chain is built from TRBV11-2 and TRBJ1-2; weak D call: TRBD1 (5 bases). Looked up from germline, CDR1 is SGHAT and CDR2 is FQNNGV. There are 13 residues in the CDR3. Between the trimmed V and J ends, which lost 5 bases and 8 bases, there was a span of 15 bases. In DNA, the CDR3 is TGTGCCAGCAGCCCGTCATCAGGGTACGGCTACACCTTC. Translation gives CASSPSSGYGYTF.